The TCR beta chain described here comes from a study of T cells after yellow fever vaccination (dated by TCRdb to between 2018 and 2020). About the full investigation: The SMART-Seq v4 Ultra Low Input RNA kit was used to prepare libraries from fractions with low cell numbers. Two healthy male donors, one aged 18 to 30 and one aged 30 to 40 years, made up the cohort. Bulk PBMC replicates and cell subsets were isolated from blood drawn at multiple timepoints before and after both primary and secondary immunization. To track T-cell clones before and after primary and booster YFV17D yellow fever vaccination, bulk TCR alpha and beta repertoires were sequenced longitudinally.

A distance of 12 bases separates the germline ends of V and J, which lose 0 bases and 4 bases respectively. CDR1 and CDR2 were assigned from the germline V gene as SQVTM and ANQGSEA. From cysteine to phenylalanine, the CDR3 is 14 amino acids long. Of all the DNA, just the CDR3 is kept, 42 bases in frame from base 1. What the treatment or condition label conveys for this sample: live attenuated yellow fever vaccine strain. Two biological replicates of bulk PBMCs were collected at each blood-draw timepoint. A standard Ficoll-Paque protocol was used to isolate PBMCs from peripheral blood. RNA was extracted with TriZol from bulk PBMCs, CD4 and CD8 fractions, and dextramer-positive and dextramer-negative fractions. Data came from an Illumina NovaSeq 6000. TCR cDNA was synthesized by 5'RACE template switching, which introduced a universal primer site and unique molecular identifiers. Priming for cDNA synthesis came from both the TCR alpha and TCR beta constant segments. Libraries were amplified in two PCR steps, with sample barcodes and sequencing adapters added in the second step. Libraries were sequenced on Illumina HiSeq 2500 (2x100 bp) or NovaSeq (2x150 bp). Per the authors' processing: MIGEC handled demultiplexing of reads and collapsing into UMI consensus sequences, while MiXCR performed V(D)J alignment. Clonotypes responding to the vaccine were identified with edgeR on replicate PBMC samples, with the criteria of FDR below 0.01 and a log2 fold change above 5 up to day 15. CD4 or CD8 identity was assigned to each bulk clonotype according to whether the clonotype was present at higher abundance in the sequenced CD4 repertoire or the sequenced CD8 repertoire. The raw public reads went through TCRdb reprocessing: fastp at Q25, MiXCR clone calling, in-frame beta chains kept. Here each entry gathers all rows of one CDR3 protein and keeps the most common genes and DNA. The authors' filters were not applied to this entry. The sample table shows 350,000 to 450,000 distinct CDR3 sequences, and 18% are seen once. Roughly a sixth of the sample goes to the ten largest clones.

Overall results and qualifications from the work: Computational filtering was needed because FACS-sorted repertoires could contain abundant contaminating clonotypes from the bulk population. After the booster, most clones that had expanded after primary vaccination were detected again (around 96% of CD4 and around 88% of CD8), suggesting broad maintenance of memory. Because only a couple of donors were included in the study, the extent to which the findings can be generalized is limited. A small share of clonotypes occurred in both CD4 and CD8 compartments, likely arising from convergent recombination. The secondary T-cell response was weaker than the primary response but faster, peaking on day 5 instead of day 15.

A few counts support this clonotype. This clone's antigen is unknown. It has no much larger one-base neighbor in the sample; base qualities were not kept. The sample in question was PBMCs, obtained before the yellow fever booster vaccination. The sequence came from a man aged 18 to 29 who received the YFV17D yellow fever vaccine. The chain uses TRBV29-1 and TRBJ1-2, with the D gene uncertain. The CDR3 here reads CSVEDLGSPYGYTF. At the DNA level, the sequence is TGCAGCGTTGAAGACCTGGGTAGCCCCTATGGCTACACCTTC.